The TCR beta chain described here comes from a study of CD8 T cells in Susac syndrome. It was with random hexamers that about 0.45 to 1 ug RNA was reverse transcribed. TCRdb processed the immunoSEQ multiplex PCR reads anew with MiXCR; each CDR3 protein has one entry. Here the sample spans about 160,000 distinct CDR3 sequences, approximately 93% being singletons. The CDR3 is 15 residues long. Germline-derived CDR1 and CDR2 are MDHEN and SYDVKM. Trimming took off 3 bases at V and 5 bases at J, with 14 bases between the two ends. Negative isolation was applied to CD8+ and CD4+ T cells, and FACS enrichment was applied to TEMRA cells.

What was sequenced was CD4+ T cells from PBMCs. This TCR was recovered from a human donor with multiple sclerosis. The chain has TRBV28 and TRBJ1-5, with D maybe TRBD1 (5 bases). CDR3 residues: CASSFGHGGDQPQHF. Written as DNA, the CDR3 is TGTGCCAGCAGTTTCGGACACGGCGGGGATCAGCCCCAGCATTTT.